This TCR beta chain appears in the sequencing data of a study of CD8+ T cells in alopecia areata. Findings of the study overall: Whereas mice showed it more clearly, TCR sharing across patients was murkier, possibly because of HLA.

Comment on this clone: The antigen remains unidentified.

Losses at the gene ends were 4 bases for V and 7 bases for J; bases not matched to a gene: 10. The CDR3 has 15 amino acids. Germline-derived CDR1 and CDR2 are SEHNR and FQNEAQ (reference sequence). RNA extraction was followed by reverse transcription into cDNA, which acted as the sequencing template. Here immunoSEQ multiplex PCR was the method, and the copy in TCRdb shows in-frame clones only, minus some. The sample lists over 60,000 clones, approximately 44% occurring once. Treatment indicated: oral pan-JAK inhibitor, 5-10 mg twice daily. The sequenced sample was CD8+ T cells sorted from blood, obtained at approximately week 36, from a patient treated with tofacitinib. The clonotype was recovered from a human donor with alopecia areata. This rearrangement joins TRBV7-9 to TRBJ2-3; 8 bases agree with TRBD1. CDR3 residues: CASSSLLDRGYTQYF. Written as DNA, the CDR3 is TGTGCCAGCAGCTCCCTTTTAGACAGGGGCTATACGCAGTATTTT.